Listed below are T cell receptor beta chains from one sample, sequenced in a study of blood T cells in healthy people across ages. Each CDR3 protein is one row after TCRdb ran MiXCR on the 5' RACE reads. This repertoire shows fewer than 750,000 distinct CDR3 sequences, roughly 48% found once; its top ten account for around 23%. Sample: blood. The receptors shown here come from a man at least 80 years old in good health. Each CDR3 is given with its conserved first and last residue. Each record gives: V gene, J gene, CDR3 protein.

v_call: TRBV29-1
j_call: TRBJ2-6
cdr3_aa: CSVLGASGANVLTF

v_call: TRBV7-2
j_call: TRBJ2-5
cdr3_aa: CASSSGVQETQYF

v_call: TRBV14
j_call: TRBJ1-1
cdr3_aa: CASSQGSSSGNTEAFF

v_call: TRBV5-1
j_call: TRBJ2-5
cdr3_aa: CASSLGSGGKETQYF

v_call: TRBV20-1
j_call: TRBJ2-7
cdr3_aa: CSARTRGTSYEQYF

v_call: TRBV10-3
j_call: TRBJ2-5
cdr3_aa: CAVGSSAETQYF

v_call: TRBV4-1
j_call: TRBJ2-7
cdr3_aa: CASRLINRGSYEQYF

v_call: TRBV9
j_call: TRBJ1-2
cdr3_aa: CASSVDEGKGYGYTF

v_call: TRBV3-1
j_call: TRBJ1-2
cdr3_aa: CASSQARIYGYTF

v_call: TRBV6-5
j_call: TRBJ2-6
cdr3_aa: CASSQQAPGANVLTF

v_call: TRBV7-3
j_call: TRBJ2-3
cdr3_aa: CASSFREADTQYF

v_call: TRBV20-1
j_call: TRBJ2-7
cdr3_aa: CSACPGYEQYF